The rows below give T cell receptor beta chains drawn from one sample of a study of STAT5B mutations in CD4+ large granular lymphocyte leukemia. Libraries were prepared by immunoSEQ multiplex PCR; TCRdb keeps only in-frame clonotypes and omits some of them. Of approximately 33,000 clones detected, 70% to 90% appear once; the ten largest clones hold 0.75% to 1%. The sample taken for sequencing was CD4+ T cells from blood buffy coats. Source of these receptors: a human donor in good health. The CDR3 runs from the conserved cysteine through the conserved F or W. D genes are given only for firm matches. Some rows mark clone size as missing; the rest say once, few, many or name a class of expanded clone.

CDR3 DNA: TGTGCCAGTAGTAATCCAGGCACAGATACGCAGTATTTT
CDR3 protein: CASSNPGTDTQYF
J gene: TRBJ2-3
D gene: .
clone size: .
V gene: TRBV19

CDR3 DNA: TGTGCCAGCAGTAACGACAGGGAAGGCTATGGCTACACCTTC
CDR3 protein: CASSNDREGYGYTF
J gene: TRBJ1-2
D gene: TRBD1
clone size: .
V gene: TRBV6-5

CDR3 DNA: TGTGCCAGCTCACCACTGGGACAGGGAAATGAAAAACTGTTTTTT
CDR3 protein: CASSPLGQGNEKLFF
J gene: TRBJ1-4
D gene: TRBD1
clone size: .
V gene: TRBV18

CDR3 DNA: TGTGCCAGCAGTTTAACCACAGCAAACTATGGCTACACCTTC
CDR3 protein: CASSLTTANYGYTF
J gene: TRBJ1-2
D gene: .
clone size: .
V gene: TRBV28

CDR3 DNA: TGTGCCAGCAGCTTAAGGGGGGGGCAAAGCTCCTACAATGAGCAGTTCTTC
CDR3 protein: CASSLRGGQSSYNEQFF
J gene: TRBJ2-1
D gene: .
clone size: .
V gene: TRBV7-7

CDR3 DNA: TGTGCCAGCAGCTTAGGGGGAGTAGAGACCCAGTACTTC
CDR3 protein: CASSLGGVETQYF
J gene: TRBJ2-5
D gene: .
clone size: once
V gene: TRBV7-2

CDR3 DNA: TGTGCCAGCAGCCTTGGATTAACTAGCGGGAGGTATACCGGGGAGCTGTTTTTT
CDR3 protein: CASSLGLTSGRYTGELFF
J gene: TRBJ2-2
D gene: TRBD2
clone size: .
V gene: TRBV4-2

CDR3 DNA: TGTGCCAGCCTGGGCCAAAGATCTAGTGGGCTCAACGAGCAGTACTTC
CDR3 protein: CASLGQRSSGLNEQYF
J gene: TRBJ2-7
D gene: .
clone size: .
V gene: TRBV2

CDR3 DNA: TGTGCCAGCAGCTTACTGGCCGTGACTAGCGGCGGCAATGAGCAGTTCTTC
CDR3 protein: CASSLLAVTSGGNEQFF
J gene: TRBJ2-1
D gene: TRBD2
clone size: .
V gene: TRBV7-3

CDR3 DNA: TGCGCCAGCAGCCAACTATCTAGGGGAGACTACGAGCAGTACTTC
CDR3 protein: CASSQLSRGDYEQYF
J gene: TRBJ2-7
D gene: .
clone size: .
V gene: TRBV4-3

CDR3 DNA: TGTGCCAGCAGCTTTCCTAATGAAAAACTGTTTTTT
CDR3 protein: CASSFPNEKLFF
J gene: TRBJ1-4
D gene: .
clone size: .
V gene: TRBV7-2

CDR3 DNA: TGCAGCGTTGAAGGTTTAGGACAGCTTAACTATGGCTACACCTTC
CDR3 protein: CSVEGLGQLNYGYTF
J gene: TRBJ1-2
D gene: .
clone size: few
V gene: TRBV29-1